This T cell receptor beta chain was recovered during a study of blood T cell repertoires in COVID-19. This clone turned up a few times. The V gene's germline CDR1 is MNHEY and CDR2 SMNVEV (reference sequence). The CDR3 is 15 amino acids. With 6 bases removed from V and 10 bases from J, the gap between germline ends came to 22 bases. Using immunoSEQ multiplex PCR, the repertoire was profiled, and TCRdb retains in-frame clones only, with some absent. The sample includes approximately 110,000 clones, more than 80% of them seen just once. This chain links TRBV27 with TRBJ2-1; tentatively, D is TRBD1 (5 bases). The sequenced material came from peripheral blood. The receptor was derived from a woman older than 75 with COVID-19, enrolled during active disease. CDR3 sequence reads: CASSNRARGIWEQFF. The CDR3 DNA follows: TGTGCCAGCAGCAACCGGGCTAGGGGTATTTGGGAGCAGTTCTTC.